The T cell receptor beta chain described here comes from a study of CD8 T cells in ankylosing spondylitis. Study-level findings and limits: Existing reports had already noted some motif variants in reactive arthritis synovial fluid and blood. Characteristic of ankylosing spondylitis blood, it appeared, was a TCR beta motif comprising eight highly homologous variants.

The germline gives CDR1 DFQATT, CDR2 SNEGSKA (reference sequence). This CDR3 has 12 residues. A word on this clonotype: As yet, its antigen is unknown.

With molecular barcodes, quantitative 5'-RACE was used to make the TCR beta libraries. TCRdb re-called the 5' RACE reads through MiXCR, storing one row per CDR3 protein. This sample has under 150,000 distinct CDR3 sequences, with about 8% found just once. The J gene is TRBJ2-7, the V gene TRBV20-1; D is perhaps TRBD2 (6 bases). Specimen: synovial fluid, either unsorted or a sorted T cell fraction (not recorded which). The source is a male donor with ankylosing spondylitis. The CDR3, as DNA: TGCAGCGTCGCCCGGGGGATCTACGAGCAGTACTTC. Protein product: CSVARGIYEQYF.